The 27 T cell receptor beta chains presented below share a single source sample, sequenced in a study of cytomegalovirus exposure and HLA in healthy donors. TCRdb keeps only in-frame clones here, not all; method: immunoSEQ multiplex PCR. This table holds fewer than 120,000 clones, about 92% found once. Sequencing was carried out using PBMCs. The origin of the receptors is a woman aged 18-30 years in good health and CMV-seronegative.

This clone is labeled large. The chain carries TRBV4-3 and TRBJ2-7; D might be TRBD1 (6 bases). V dropped 4 bases and J dropped 0 bases, with 13 bases sitting between them. Germline assignment: CDR1 LGHNA and CDR2 YSLEER. This CDR3 region has 15 residues. The CDR3 nucleotides are TGCGCCAGCAGCCGAAACCAGGACAGCTCCTACGAGCAGTACTTC. Encoded protein: CASSRNQDSSYEQYF.

CDR3: CAWSVILAGGGAFVETQYF. CDR3 in DNA: TGTGCCTGGAGTGTTATCCTGGCTGGCGGGGGGGCATTTGTGGAGACCCAGTACTTC. V and J are TRBV30 and TRBJ2-5; 9 bases are a match to TRBD2. The CDR3 has 19 amino acids. The trim removed 0 bases at V and 5 bases at J, leaving 19 bases unmatched. In germline, CDR1 is GTSNPN, CDR2 SVGIG (reference sequence).

The gene calls are TRBV28 and TRBJ1-2; D gene ambiguous. CDR1 is MDHEN, CDR2 SYDVKM, per germline. The CDR3 length is 15 residues. The V and J ends lost 2 bases and 0 bases respectively, with 10 bases between them. CDR3 DNA: TGTGCCAGCAGTTTAGCAGGCAGAGCTAACTATGGCTACACCTTC. It encodes CASSLAGRANYGYTF.

The rearrangement uses TRBV11-3 and TRBJ2-7, with a possible D match to TRBD1 (6 bases). The V and J ends lost 4 bases and 4 bases respectively, with 11 bases between them. CDR3 length: 13 amino acids. CDR1 and CDR2 (germline): SGHNT, YENEEA. This chain's CDR3 is CASSSGTSYEQYF. The CDR3 nucleotides are TGTGCCAGCAGCTCCGGGACATCTTACGAGCAGTACTTC.

V usage is TRBV25-1 and J usage is TRBJ1-2, with TRBD1 as a possible D gene (5 bases). The CDR3 totals 13 residues. Trimming removed 2 bases from V and 8 bases from J, with 12 bases in between. The germline CDR1 and CDR2 sequences are MGHDK and SYGVNS. The DNA of the CDR3 is TGTGCCAGCAGTGAACGACAGTTGACGGGCTACACCTTC. Residues: CASSERQLTGYTF.

V and J are TRBV5-1 and TRBJ2-3; 7 nucleotides agree with TRBD1. This CDR3 is 14 amino acids long. Germline CDR1 reads SGHRS; CDR2 reads YFSETQ. V gave up 3 bases and J gave up 4 bases; unmatched junction bases: 5. The CDR3 loop reads CASSSGQVPDTQYF. The CDR3 DNA reads as TGCGCCAGCAGCTCCGGACAGGTCCCAGATACGCAGTATTTT.

The chain joins TRBV10-3 to TRBJ1-1; D is unresolved. This CDR3 is built from 13 residues. Germline V gene sequence: CDR1 ENHRY, CDR2 SYGVKD. Trimming cost V 6 bases and J 4 bases, with 12 bases left between them. The CDR3 sequence is CAIRTRESTEAFF. CDR3 DNA: TGTGCCATCAGGACACGGGAGAGCACTGAAGCTTTCTTT.

This CDR3 is CAWSGSGSSYNEQFF. For the CDR3, the DNA is TGTGCCTGGAGTGGAAGCGGTAGCTCCTACAATGAGCAGTTCTTC. This rearrangement joins TRBV30 to TRBJ2-1, with D possibly TRBD2 on 5 matching bases. Germline assignment: CDR1 GTSNPN and CDR2 SVGIG (reference sequence). V shed 1 base and J shed 0 bases, with 10 bases lying between them. The CDR3 is made up of 15 amino acids.

The chain carries TRBV28 and TRBJ1-1; D is uncertain. Germline CDR1 and CDR2: MDHEN and SYDVKM. The length of the CDR3 is 16 residues. V lost 7 bases and J lost 0, with 18 bases in between. CDR3 nucleotide sequence: TGTGCCAGCACAATGGCAGACCTACTAATGAACACTGAAGCTTTCTTT. Translation gives CASTMADLLMNTEAFF.

The chain is built from TRBV18 and TRBJ1-4, with 10 bases aligning to TRBD1. The V gene end was trimmed by 6 bases and the J gene end by 6 bases; junction bases not matched to a gene: 4. This CDR3 has 14 amino acids. Germline-derived CDR1 and CDR2 are KGHSH and LQKENI. The DNA of the CDR3 is TGTGCCAGCTCTCGAGGACAGGGGGATGAAAAACTGTTTTTT. Amino acid sequence: CASSRGQGDEKLFF.

The V and J genes are TRBV7-6 and TRBJ1-3; 7 nucleotides align to TRBD1. The CDR3 consists of 13 residues. Germline V lookup: CDR1 SGHVS, CDR2 FNYEAQ. J lost 8 bases, V lost 5 bases, and 6 bases had no gene match. The DNA for the CDR3 is TGTGCCAGCAGCATTAGCCAGGGGGACACCATATATTTT. Translated: CASSISQGDTIYF. The full variable domain, rest sourced from reference TRBV7-6 and TRBJ1-3, is GAGVSQSPRYKVTKRGQDVALRCDPISGHVSLYWYRQALGQGPEFLTYFNYEAQQDKSGLPNDRFSAERPEGSISTLTIQRTEQRDSAMYRCASSISQGDTIYFGEGSWLTVV.

The chain recombines TRBV30 with TRBJ2-1, with TRBD2 identical over 9 bases. The germline gives CDR1 GTSNPN, CDR2 SVGIG (reference sequence). CDR3 length: 13 amino acids. V lost 2 bases to trimming and J lost 12 bases; unmatched junction nucleotides: 8. The CDR3 region is CAWSISGTSMQFF. CDR3 sequence (DNA): TGTGCCTGGAGTATCTCCGGGACTAGCATGCAGTTCTTC.

V gene TRBV7-3 combines with J gene TRBJ1-1, with a weak D call TRBD1 (5 bases). Germline CDR1 and CDR2: SGHTA and FQGTGA. This CDR3 contains 14 residues. Trimming left V 0 bases short and J 3 bases short, with 8 bases between. The CDR3: CASSLTRGDTEAFF. In nucleotides, the CDR3 is TGTGCCAGCAGCTTAACTCGGGGGGACACTGAAGCTTTCTTT.

The V call is TRBV28, the J call TRBJ2-5; D ambiguous. This CDR3 has 15 amino acids. Trimming stripped 5 bases from V and 0 bases from J, with 13 bases between. Germline V gene sequence: CDR1 MDHEN, CDR2 SYDVKM. CDR3: CASSPPGLYQETQYF. As DNA, the CDR3 is TGTGCCAGCAGTCCACCCGGGTTGTACCAAGAGACCCAGTACTTC.

The chain employs TRBV7-2 and TRBJ1-3; 9 bases align to TRBD1. Germline assignment: CDR1 SGHTA and CDR2 FQGNSA. The CDR3 sequence is 15 residues long. V shed 5 bases and J 1 base; nucleotides not matched to a gene: 3. The CDR3 is CASSPQGASGNTIYF. The CDR3 nucleotides are TGTGCCAGCAGCCCACAGGGGGCTTCTGGAAACACCATATATTTT.

The chain uses TRBV15 and TRBJ1-1; perhaps TRBD1 as D (6 bases). The CDR3 sequence is 16 residues long. Trimming removed 5 bases from V and 5 bases from J, with 21 bases in between. Germline CDR1 reads LNHNV; CDR2 reads YYDKDF (reference sequence). CDR3 nucleotides: TGTGCCACCAGCTTTAGGACAGCAATAATGGATACTGAAGCTTTCTTT. This gives the protein CATSFRTAIMDTEAFF.

V and J are TRBV29-1 and TRBJ2-3; D is unclear. Germline V gene data show CDR1 as SQVTM and CDR2 as ANQGSEA. V was trimmed by 1 base and J by 2 bases, leaving 13 bases between them. This CDR3 has 15 residues. CDR3: CSVEGARPITDTQYF. DNA for the CDR3: TGCAGCGTTGAAGGGGCGAGACCCATCACAGATACGCAGTATTTT.

This clone was seen a handful of times. V and J are TRBV21-1 and TRBJ2-7; whether TRBD1, the table's D call, matches the DNA was not checked. TRBV21-1 is termed a pseudogene. This CDR3 has 13 residues. Written as DNA, the CDR3 is TGTGCCAGCAGCAGTCCAGGGGGCTACGAGCAGTACTTC. This gives the protein CASSSPGGYEQYF.

In DNA form, the CDR3 reads TGTGCCAGTACAGGTCAAGAGACCCAGTACTTC. Translating it yields CASTGQETQYF. This chain joins TRBV6-1 and TRBJ2-5, with D perhaps matching TRBD1 (5 bases). Between the trimmed V and J ends, which lost 9 bases and 2 bases, there was a span of 7 bases. This CDR3 contains 11 residues. The germline gives CDR1 MNHNS, CDR2 SASEGT.

Written as DNA, the CDR3 is TGCGCCAGCAGTGAGTCGGTTCTAGGGGACTACCACTACGAGCAGTACTTC. This encodes CASSESVLGDYHYEQYF. This chain connects TRBV10-1 to TRBJ2-7; 7 nucleotides match TRBD2. With V trimmed by 0 bases and J by 3 bases, 11 bases remained unmatched. Germline lookup yields CDR1 WNHNN and CDR2 SYGVQD (reference sequence). This CDR3 is built from 17 residues.

V and J are TRBV30 and TRBJ2-7, with TRBD1 as a possible D gene (6 bases). Germline loops: CDR1 GTSNPN, CDR2 SVGIG (reference sequence). The ends were cut back, 3 bases at V and 2 bases at J, with 11 bases in the middle. This CDR3 has 13 residues. The CDR3 here is CAWSRGIAYEQYF. The CDR3 nucleotides read TGTGCCTGGAGCAGGGGAATCGCCTACGAGCAGTACTTC.

V usage is TRBV18 and J usage is TRBJ2-7; a weak D match, TRBD2 (6 bases). The CDR3 has 15 residues. The germline CDR1 and CDR2 sequences are KGHSH and LQKENI. V lost 3 bases and J lost 6, with 18 bases in between. The CDR3 DNA is TGTGCCAGCTCACCCATGACTAGTTCTCCCGCCGAGCAGTACTTC. It is translated as CASSPMTSSPAEQYF. Full variable domain (outside the CDR3, taken from reference TRBV18 and TRBJ2-7): NAGVMQNPRHLVRRRGQEARLRCSPMKGHSHVYWYRQLPEEGLKFMVYLQKENIIDESGMPKERFSAEFPKEGPSILRIQQVVRGDSAAYFCASSPMTSSPAEQYFGPGTRLTVT.

The chain uses TRBV2 and TRBJ2-7; a possible D gene is TRBD1 (6 bases). This CDR3 comprises 13 residues. The V and J ends lost 7 bases and 5 bases respectively, with 15 bases between them. CDR1 is SNHLY and CDR2 is FYNNEI in the germline V gene. CDR3 in DNA: TGTGCCAGCATCCCAAGGGGGACCAACGAGCAGTACTTC. It encodes CASIPRGTNEQYF.

This rearrangement joins TRBV30 to TRBJ1-2; weak D call: TRBD1 (5 bases). The germline V gene has CDR1 GTSNPN and CDR2 SVGIG (reference sequence). V lost 3 bases to trimming and J lost 0 bases, with 5 bases between them. The CDR3 sequence is 12 residues long. CDR3 DNA: TGTGCCTGGAGGACAGCTAACTATGGCTACACCTTC. Its translation is CAWRTANYGYTF. Full variable domain (remainder filled in from reference TRBV30 and TRBJ1-2): SQTIHQWPATLVQPVGSPLSLECTVEGTSNPNLYWYRQAAGRGLQLLFYSVGIGQISSEVPQNLSASRPQDRQFILSSKKLLLSDSGFYLCAWRTANYGYTFGSGTRLTVV.

This clone was observed a handful of times. The chain uses TRBV5-1 and TRBJ1-2, with TRBD1 identical over 7 bases. The CDR3 has 12 amino acids. CDR1 and CDR2 (germline): SGHRS, YFSETQ. Unmatched junction bases numbered 6, after V lost 5 bases and J lost 8 bases. The CDR3, as DNA: TGCGCCAGCAGAACAGGGGAAAGAGGCTACACCTTC. Translating it yields CASRTGERGYTF.

Here the CDR3 DNA reads TGTGCCAGCAGTTTATCAGGGGACAGGTCCTACGAGCAGTACTTC. Translation: CASSLSGDRSYEQYF. The V and J genes are TRBV27 and TRBJ2-7, with 8 bases identical to TRBD1. Per germline, CDR1 MNHEY and CDR2 SMNVEV (reference sequence). Trimming removed 0 bases from V and 1 base from J; junction bases left unmatched: 2. The CDR3 consists of 15 residues.

The V call is TRBV15, the J call TRBJ1-1; D uncertain. CDR3 length equals 15 residues. Germline CDR1 is LNHNV and CDR2 is YYDKDF (reference sequence). The germline V and J ends were trimmed by 1 base and 7 bases, with 16 bases remaining between them. The CDR3: CATSRGAGVPDEAFF. CDR3 DNA sequence: TGTGCCACCAGCAGAGGGGCCGGGGTGCCTGATGAAGCTTTCTTT.